This TCR beta chain was retrieved from a study of blood T cell repertoires in COVID-19. The CDR3 runs to 19 residues. Germline V gene sequence: CDR1 WNHNN, CDR2 SYGVQD (reference sequence). V was shortened by 5 bases and J by 4 bases, with 26 bases between the two germline ends. This clone was found once. Sequencing used immunoSEQ multiplex PCR; TCRdb keeps in-frame clones, though not all of them. Of 250,000 to 350,000 clones listed, about 90% were seen once; the top ten hold approximately 10%. The gene calls are TRBV10-1 and TRBJ1-4, with D perhaps matching TRBD1 (5 bases). This TCR came from a woman aged 30 to 39 with COVID-19, enrolled during active disease. The sample comprised peripheral blood. As DNA, the CDR3 is TGCGCCAGCAGTAATCCCGGGTGGGGGGATTCAACAGATAATGAAAAACTGTTTTTT. Encoded protein: CASSNPGWGDSTDNEKLFF.